This TCR beta chain comes out of a study of blood T cell repertoires in COVID-19. V gave up 1 base and J gave up 5 bases, with 11 bases separating them. The CDR3 extends over 14 amino acids. The germline gives CDR1 SGHDN, CDR2 FVKESK. Assay used: immunoSEQ multiplex PCR; TCRdb lists only in-frame clones, some missing. In the table there are 200,000 or so clones, approximately 89% of which are singletons. Which cohort a participant joined came from the clinical history participants gave. The chain has TRBV14 and TRBJ2-5; D is possibly TRBD2 (5 bases). The clonotype was recovered from a woman aged 25 to 39 who had been exposed to COVID-19. The sample taken for sequencing was PBMCs or T cells enriched from blood (not recorded which). CDR3 coding DNA: TGTGCCAGCAGCCAAGCGGGGTGGTTGGAGACCCAGTACTTC. It specifies CASSQAGWLETQYF.